One sample yielded the 19 T cell receptor beta chains listed below, sequenced in a study of blood T cells in healthy people across ages. Combining a sample-barcoded 5' primer with a J-beta primer mix, a second PCR ran for 7 to 11 cycles. Each CDR3 protein gets one entry after TCRdb re-called the 5' RACE reads with MiXCR. The top ten clones hold 2% to 2.5% of a sample with roughly 2 million distinct CDR3 sequences, roughly 49% of them seen once. The sequencing input was blood. These receptors were collected from a woman aged 40 to 49 in good health.

The chain combines TRBV4-3 with TRBJ1-1, with D maybe TRBD1 (5 bases). The germline V gene encodes CDR1 LGHNA and CDR2 YSLEER. V was shortened by 0 bases and J by 10 bases, with 15 bases between the two germline ends. This CDR3 contains 14 residues. Here the CDR3 reads CASSQEVGARVAFF. For the CDR3, the DNA is TGCGCCAGCAGCCAAGAAGTCGGGGCGCGGGTAGCTTTCTTT.

This rearrangement joins TRBV27 to TRBJ2-7; D not certain. Germline assignment: CDR1 MNHEY and CDR2 SMNVEV (reference sequence). The V end was cut by 6 bases, the J end by 5 bases, with 20 bases between. This CDR3 spans 15 amino acids. This CDR3 is CASSPRPYKDHEQYF. For the CDR3, the DNA is TGTGCCAGCAGCCCCCGGCCCTACAAGGACCACGAGCAGTACTTC.

This clonotype was observed a few times. The rearrangement joins TRBV7-2 to TRBJ2-5, with 7 bases lining up with TRBD2. Germline values: CDR1 SGHTA, CDR2 FQGNSA. The CDR3 has 14 residues. The V segment lost 3 bases and the J segment 1 base; nucleotides outside the gene matches: 2. The CDR3 spells CASSFLAAQETQYF. CDR3 DNA sequence: TGTGCCAGCAGCTTCCTAGCGGCCCAAGAGACCCAGTACTTC.

The V call is TRBV28, the J call TRBJ2-5; D perhaps matches TRBD2 (6 bases). The CDR3 covers 15 residues. Per germline, CDR1 MDHEN and CDR2 SYDVKM. Trimming removed 8 bases from V and 4 bases from J, with 20 bases in between. The DNA of the CDR3 is TGTGCCAGCCCCCCCTCGCGGGGCGCGGGAGAGACCCAGTACTTC. Its translation: CASPPSRGAGETQYF.

The chain joins TRBV6-5 to TRBJ1-2; 7 bases match TRBD1. The V segment lost 4 bases and the J segment 0 bases; nucleotides outside the gene matches: 5. This CDR3 is built from 15 residues. CDR1 is MNHEY and CDR2 is SVGAGI in the germline V gene. The CDR3: CASSSGQSSNYGYTF. The CDR3 DNA reads TGTGCCAGCAGTTCGGGACAGTCCTCTAACTATGGCTACACCTTC.

This clonotype was picked up a small number of times. This chain joins TRBV7-8 and TRBJ1-1; D not certain. In germline, CDR1 is SGHVS, CDR2 FQNEAQ. Trimming removed 0 bases from V and 0 bases from J, with 11 bases in between. The CDR3 length is 16 residues. CDR3 coding DNA: TGTGCCAGCAGCTTAGCTGTTGAGGGAATGAACACTGAAGCTTTCTTT. This encodes CASSLAVEGMNTEAFF. The full variable domain, its missing parts supplied by reference TRBV7-8 and TRBJ1-1, is GAGVSQSPRYKVAKRGQDVALRCDPISGHVSLFWYQQALGQGPEFLTYFQNEAQLDKSGLPSDRFFAERPEGSVSTLKIQRTQQEDSAVYLCASSLAVEGMNTEAFFGQGTRLTVV.

A word on this clonotype: A junction end diverges from the germline sequence, so it may reflect a read error. The chain carries TRBV2 and TRBJ2-7; D uncertain. Germline lookup yields CDR1 SNHLY and CDR2 FYNNEI. The CDR3 has 13 amino acids. Here the CDR3 reads CASMEPFSDEQYF. CDR3 coding DNA: TGTGCCAGCATGGAACCGTTCTCCGACGAGCAGTACTTC.

Comment on this clonotype: One end of the junction varies from germline; a read error may be responsible. The chain links TRBV9 to TRBJ1-1; TRBD1 matches at 7 bases. The CDR3 has 15 residues. The germline CDR1 and CDR2 sequences are SGDLS and YYNGEE. In nucleotides, the CDR3 is TGTGCCAGCAGCGTTGGAAAGACAGGGAACACTGAAGGTTTCTTT. This sequence encodes CASSVGKTGNTEGFF.

The chain links TRBV7-2 to TRBJ2-7; 10 bases line up with TRBD1. Trimming removed 2 bases from V and 0 bases from J; junction bases left unmatched: 10. The length of the CDR3 is 18 residues. The germline V gene has CDR1 SGHTA and CDR2 FQGNSA. In DNA, the CDR3 is TGTGCCAGCAGCTTATCCGGGACAGGGGACATTTACTCCTACGAGCAGTACTTC. Translating it yields CASSLSGTGDIYSYEQYF.

The chain joins TRBV27 to TRBJ2-3; D is uncertain. The V end was cut by 5 bases, the J end by 1 base, with 10 bases between. The CDR3 is made up of 14 amino acids. Germline assignment: CDR1 MNHEY and CDR2 SMNVEV (reference sequence). CDR3 protein: CASSGQWGTDTQYF. In nucleotides, the CDR3 is TGTGCCAGCAGTGGTCAATGGGGCACAGATACGCAGTATTTT.

This clonotype was picked up a small number of times. The V gene is TRBV6-1, the J gene TRBJ2-5; 11 bases map to TRBD2. CDR1 and CDR2 from the germline V gene are MNHNS and SASEGT. The J segment lost 4 bases and the V segment lost 5 bases, leaving 9 bases of the junction unmatched. The CDR3 contains 16 residues. In DNA, the CDR3 is TGTGCCAGCAGTCGACCCCTGACTAGCGGGGCAGAGACCCAGTACTTC. This gives the protein CASSRPLTSGAETQYF.

The rearrangement joins TRBV27 to TRBJ2-1; weak D call: TRBD2 (5 bases). The V gene's germline CDR1 is MNHEY and CDR2 SMNVEV (reference sequence). Trimming removed 5 bases at V and 8 bases at J, with 19 bases between. The CDR3 consists of 15 residues. The CDR3 spells CASSNSGPLFDEQFF. CDR3 bases: TGTGCCAGCAGTAACAGCGGCCCCCTTTTTGATGAGCAGTTCTTC.

The chain joins TRBV27 to TRBJ2-5; tentatively, D is TRBD1 (5 bases). The closer fit of TRBJ2-7 to the DNA end suggests the J call may be wrong. The CDR3 totals 14 residues. Germline CDR1 MNHEY, CDR2 SMNVEV (reference sequence). The CDR3 protein is CASSLSRVRSEQYF. The CDR3 DNA reads as TGTGCCAGCAGTTTAAGCAGGGTTCGGTCCGAGCAGTACTTC.

The V gene is TRBV3-1, the J gene TRBJ2-1, with D unclear. V shed 2 bases and J shed 0 bases, with 14 bases lying between them. The CDR3 spans 17 residues. Per germline, CDR1 LGHDT and CDR2 YNNKEL (reference sequence). CDR3 nucleotides: TGTGCCAGCAGCCAATCCATAGCTCCTAGCTCCTACAATGAGCAGTTCTTC. Amino acid sequence: CASSQSIAPSSYNEQFF.

This chain uses TRBV28 with TRBJ2-3, with a weak D call TRBD2 (6 bases). The V gene lost 5 bases and the J gene lost 5 bases, with 20 bases spanning the gap. The V gene's germline CDR1 is MDHEN and CDR2 SYDVKM. The CDR3 consists of 16 residues. Here the CDR3 reads CASSLRPGLKGDTQYF. As DNA, the CDR3 is TGTGCCAGCAGTCTCCGACCGGGACTTAAGGGAGATACGCAGTATTTT.

The CDR3 bases are TGTGCCAGCAGTTACACGGGACAGGCCTCTGGGGCCAACGTCCTGACTTTC. This codes for CASSYTGQASGANVLTF. The genes are TRBV6-6 and TRBJ2-6, with 8 positions matching TRBD1. Germline V gene sequence: CDR1 MNHNY, CDR2 SVGAGI (reference sequence). CDR3 length: 17 amino acids. V shed 2 bases, J shed 0 bases, and the junction held 3 bases outside the gene matches.

The V call is TRBV7-9, the J call TRBJ2-3; 9 bases agree with TRBD1. V shed 1 base, J shed 5 bases, and the junction held 7 bases outside the gene matches. The CDR3 has 16 residues. Germline-derived CDR1 and CDR2 are SEHNR and FQNEAQ (reference sequence). CDR3 loop: CASSLGTGGAGDTQYF. As DNA, the CDR3 is TGTGCCAGCAGCTTAGGAACAGGGGGCGCGGGAGATACGCAGTATTTT.

CDR3: CASSEYRGEETQYF. The CDR3 nucleotides read TGTGCCAGCTCGGAGTACAGGGGGGAAGAGACCCAGTACTTC. This sequence joins TRBV12-3 or TRBV12-4 and TRBJ2-5; 8 nucleotides agree with TRBD1. The CDR3 consists of 14 residues. V shed 8 bases, J shed 3 bases, and the junction held 8 bases outside the gene matches.

The chain has TRBV20-1 and TRBJ2-1; 15 bases align to TRBD2. Near its end, the DNA agrees better with TRBJ2-7, so the J call may be wrong. Germline V CDR1 and CDR2: DFQATT, SNEGSKA (reference sequence). This CDR3 spans 18 amino acids. CDR3 in amino acids: CSARPGLAGGSSYNEQYF. The DNA of the CDR3 is TGCAGTGCTCGTCCGGGACTAGCGGGGGGCAGCTCCTACAATGAGCAGTACTTC.